Shown below are 10 T cell receptor beta chains from a single sample sequenced in a study of blood T cell repertoires in COVID-19. TCRdb's copy holds only in-frame clones and misses some; the assay was immunoSEQ multiplex PCR. The sample yields about 180,000 clones, roughly 84% seen once. Sequencing was done on a sample of peripheral blood. Receptors were obtained from a human donor in a cohort sampled during active COVID-19.

This chain joins TRBV6-5 and TRBJ1-1; weak D call: TRBD1 (6 bases). The CDR3 covers 14 residues. Germline CDR1 MNHEY, CDR2 SVGAGI. Trimming stripped 5 bases from V and 4 bases from J, with 14 bases between. The CDR3 is CASSTGTRGTEAFF. CDR3 DNA sequence: TGTGCCAGCAGTACCGGGACACGGGGCACTGAAGCTTTCTTT.

The chain employs TRBV6-5 and TRBJ1-1; no clear D gene. The ends were cut back, 7 bases at V and 1 base at J, with 13 bases in the middle. The CDR3 consists of 14 residues. Germline V gives CDR1 MNHEY, CDR2 SVGAGI. CDR3 DNA: TGTGCCAGCATGGCCGGAGGATGGAACACTGAAGCTTTCTTT. Translated: CASMAGGWNTEAFF.

This chain links TRBV6-2 or TRBV6-3 with TRBJ2-5, with 14 bases fitting TRBD2. The V gene end was trimmed by 4 bases and the J gene end by 7 bases; junction bases not matched to a gene: 8. The CDR3 runs 16 residues. Germline V lookup: CDR1 MNHEY, CDR2 SVGEGT. CDR3 region: CASSSGLAGGGGTQYF. The CDR3 region has the DNA TGTGCCAGCAGTTCCGGACTAGCGGGAGGAGGAGGGACCCAGTACTTC.

The rearrangement links TRBV6-2 or TRBV6-3 to TRBJ2-7, with 9 bases fitting TRBD1. CDR3 size: 14 residues. The trim removed 4 bases at V and 4 bases at J, leaving 5 bases unmatched. Germline values: CDR1 MNHEY, CDR2 SVGEGT. The chain's CDR3 is CASSLDRGAYEQYF. The CDR3 DNA sequence: TGTGCCAGCAGTTTGGACAGGGGAGCATACGAGCAGTACTTC.

In its sample, this clone was seen a few times. V usage is TRBV14 and J usage is TRBJ2-7, with 9 bases identical to TRBD2. Germline V lookup: CDR1 SGHDN, CDR2 FVKESK. V lost 4 bases and J lost 5; bases outside the gene matches: 9. This CDR3 has 15 amino acids. The CDR3: CASSPLAGQSDEQYF. The CDR3 DNA reads TGTGCCAGCAGCCCCCTAGCGGGGCAAAGCGACGAGCAGTACTTC.

The chain recombines TRBV25-1 with TRBJ1-4; perhaps TRBD1 as D (6 bases). The CDR3 has 15 amino acids. The V end was cut by 4 bases, the J end by 5 bases, with 14 bases between. Germline lookup yields CDR1 MGHDK and CDR2 SYGVNS. CDR3: CASSADRPLNEKLFF. In DNA form, the CDR3 reads TGTGCCAGCAGTGCGGACAGACCTTTAAATGAAAAACTGTTTTTT. The complete variable domain, with remaining parts taken from reference TRBV25-1 and TRBJ1-4, reads EADIYQTPRYLVIGTGKKITLECSQTMGHDKMYWYQQDPGMELHLIHYSYGVNSTEKGDLSSESTVSRIRTEHFPLTLESARPSHTSQYLCASSADRPLNEKLFFGSGTQLSVL.

The DNA for the CDR3 is TGTGCCAGCAGTTTGGCTCTCAATAGCAATCAGCCCCAGCATTTT. It yields the protein CASSLALNSNQPQHF. The gene calls are TRBV28 and TRBJ1-5; no reliable D call. The CDR3 is made up of 15 amino acids. V shed 3 bases and J shed 0 bases, with 9 bases lying between them. Germline assignment: CDR1 MDHEN and CDR2 SYDVKM.

This chain links TRBV7-2 with TRBJ2-1, with 8 bases lining up with TRBD1. Losses at the gene ends were 5 bases for V and 10 bases for J; bases not matched to a gene: 4. The germline gives CDR1 SGHTA, CDR2 FQGNSA. The CDR3 contains 12 residues. The CDR3 loop is CASSPRTGEQFF. The CDR3 nucleotides read TGTGCCAGCAGCCCCAGGACAGGGGAGCAGTTCTTC.

This clone occurred a few times. The chain joins TRBV6-2 or TRBV6-3 to TRBJ2-7, with D possibly TRBD1 on 5 matching bases. Per the germline V gene, CDR1 is MNHEY and CDR2 is SVGEGT. The length of the CDR3 is 15 residues. The ends were cut back, 5 bases at V and 0 bases at J, with 14 bases in the middle. The CDR3 loop reads CASSLQETVSYEQYF. The CDR3 DNA reads TGTGCCAGCAGTCTTCAGGAGACAGTCTCCTACGAGCAGTACTTC.

This rearrangement joins TRBV6-4 to TRBJ2-3; 8 bases fit TRBD2. In germline, CDR1 is MRHNA, CDR2 SNTAGT. The CDR3 has 15 amino acids. With V trimmed by 8 bases and J by 2 bases, 9 bases remained unmatched. The CDR3 region is CASSSRGGATDTQYF. The CDR3 coding sequence is TGTGCCAGCTCTTCCCGGGGGGGGGCCACAGATACGCAGTATTTT.